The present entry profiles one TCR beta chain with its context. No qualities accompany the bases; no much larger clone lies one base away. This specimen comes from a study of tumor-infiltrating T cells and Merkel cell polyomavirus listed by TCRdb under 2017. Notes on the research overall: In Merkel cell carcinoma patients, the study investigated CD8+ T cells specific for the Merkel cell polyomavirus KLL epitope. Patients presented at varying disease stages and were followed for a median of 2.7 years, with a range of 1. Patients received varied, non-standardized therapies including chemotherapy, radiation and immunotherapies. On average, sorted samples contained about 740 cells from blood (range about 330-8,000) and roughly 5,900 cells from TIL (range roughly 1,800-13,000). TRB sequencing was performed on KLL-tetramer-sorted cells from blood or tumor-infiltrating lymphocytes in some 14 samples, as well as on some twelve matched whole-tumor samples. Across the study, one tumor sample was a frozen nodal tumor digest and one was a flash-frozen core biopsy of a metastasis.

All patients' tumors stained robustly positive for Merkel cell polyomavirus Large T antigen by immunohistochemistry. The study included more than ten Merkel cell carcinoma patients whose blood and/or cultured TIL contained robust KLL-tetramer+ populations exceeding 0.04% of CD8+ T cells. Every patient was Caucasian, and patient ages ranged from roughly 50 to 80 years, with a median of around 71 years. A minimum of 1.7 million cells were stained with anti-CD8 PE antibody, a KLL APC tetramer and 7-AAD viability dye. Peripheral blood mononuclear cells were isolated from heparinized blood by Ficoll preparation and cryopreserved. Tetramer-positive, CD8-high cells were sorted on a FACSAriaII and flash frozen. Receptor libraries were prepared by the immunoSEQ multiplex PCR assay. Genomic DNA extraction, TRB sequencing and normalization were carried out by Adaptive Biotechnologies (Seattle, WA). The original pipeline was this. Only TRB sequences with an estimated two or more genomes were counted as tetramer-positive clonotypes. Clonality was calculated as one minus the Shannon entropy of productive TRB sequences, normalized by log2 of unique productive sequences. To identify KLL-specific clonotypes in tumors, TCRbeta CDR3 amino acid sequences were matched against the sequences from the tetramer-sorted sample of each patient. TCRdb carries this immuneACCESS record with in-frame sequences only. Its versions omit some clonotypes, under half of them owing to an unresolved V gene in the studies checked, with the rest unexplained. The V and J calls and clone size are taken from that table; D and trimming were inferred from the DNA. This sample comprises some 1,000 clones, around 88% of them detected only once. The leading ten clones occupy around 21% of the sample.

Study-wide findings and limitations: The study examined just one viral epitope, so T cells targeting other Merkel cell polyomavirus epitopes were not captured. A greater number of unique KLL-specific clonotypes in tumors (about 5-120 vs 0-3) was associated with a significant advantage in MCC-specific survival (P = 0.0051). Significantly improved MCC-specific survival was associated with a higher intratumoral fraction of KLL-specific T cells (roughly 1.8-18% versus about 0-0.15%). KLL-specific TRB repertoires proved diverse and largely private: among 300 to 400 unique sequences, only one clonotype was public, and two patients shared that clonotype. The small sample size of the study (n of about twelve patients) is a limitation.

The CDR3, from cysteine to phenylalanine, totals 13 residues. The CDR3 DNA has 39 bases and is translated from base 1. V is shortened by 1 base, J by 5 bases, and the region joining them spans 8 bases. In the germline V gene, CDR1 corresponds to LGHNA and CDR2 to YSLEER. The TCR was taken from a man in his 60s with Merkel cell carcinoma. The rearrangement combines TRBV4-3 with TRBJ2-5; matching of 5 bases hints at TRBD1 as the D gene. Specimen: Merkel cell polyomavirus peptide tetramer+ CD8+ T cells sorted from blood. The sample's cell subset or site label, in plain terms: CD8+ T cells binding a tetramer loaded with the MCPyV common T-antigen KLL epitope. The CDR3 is CASSQGRAETQYF. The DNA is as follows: TGCGCCAGCAGCCAAGGCAGGGCGGAGACCCAGTACTTC.